The clone carrying this TCR beta chain came up a few times. The authors' processing: Estimates of nucleated cell counts were drawn from the amplification of reference gene primers. The method was immunoSEQ multiplex PCR; TCRdb's version includes in-frame clones alone and lacks a portion of them. The V and J calls and clone size come from that table; D and trimming were worked out from the DNA. The sample consists of tens of thousands of clones, 65% to 80% of them appearing once. The CDR3 runs to 16 residues. Losses at the gene ends were 3 bases for V and 8 bases for J; bases not matched to a gene: 7. The germline gives CDR1 MNHEY, CDR2 SMNVEV (reference sequence). The sample comes from a study of blood T cell repertoires in COVID-19. In the study overall: Some COVID-19 samples were acute and others convalescent; all came from the United States, Italy and Spain. T cells, B-cell-depleted T cells, or PBMCs provided the cDNA or gDNA that served as material.

The origin of this receptor is a human donor in a cohort sampled during active COVID-19. Sequenced sample: peripheral blood. The rearrangement uses TRBV27 and TRBJ2-1; 13 positions agree with TRBD2. As DNA, the CDR3 is TGTGCCAGCAGTTTTGTCGATACTAGCGGGAGGGATGAGCAGTTCTTC. As protein: CASSFVDTSGRDEQFF.